This T cell receptor beta chain was sequenced during a study of blood T cell repertoires in COVID-19. Study information: The United States, Italy and Spain were the sources of the acute and convalescent COVID-19 samples.

Germline V gene data show CDR1 as SSHAT and CDR2 as FNYEAQ (reference sequence). This CDR3 region has 13 residues. Remarks on this clone: Sequence at one end of the junction differs from germline and may be a read error.

Generated by immunoSEQ multiplex PCR, the TCRdb table keeps only in-frame clones and is missing some. The profile shows some 270,000 clones, about 85% of them singletons. The receptor was isolated from a human donor with COVID-19, enrolled during active disease. The donor label of this sample is uncertain. Sequences were obtained from peripheral blood. V usage is TRBV7-7 and J usage is TRBJ2-3; no reliable D call. The CDR3 DNA follows: TGTGCTAGCAGCGCCACTCGCACAGATACGCAGTATTTT. Translating it yields CASSATRTDTQYF.